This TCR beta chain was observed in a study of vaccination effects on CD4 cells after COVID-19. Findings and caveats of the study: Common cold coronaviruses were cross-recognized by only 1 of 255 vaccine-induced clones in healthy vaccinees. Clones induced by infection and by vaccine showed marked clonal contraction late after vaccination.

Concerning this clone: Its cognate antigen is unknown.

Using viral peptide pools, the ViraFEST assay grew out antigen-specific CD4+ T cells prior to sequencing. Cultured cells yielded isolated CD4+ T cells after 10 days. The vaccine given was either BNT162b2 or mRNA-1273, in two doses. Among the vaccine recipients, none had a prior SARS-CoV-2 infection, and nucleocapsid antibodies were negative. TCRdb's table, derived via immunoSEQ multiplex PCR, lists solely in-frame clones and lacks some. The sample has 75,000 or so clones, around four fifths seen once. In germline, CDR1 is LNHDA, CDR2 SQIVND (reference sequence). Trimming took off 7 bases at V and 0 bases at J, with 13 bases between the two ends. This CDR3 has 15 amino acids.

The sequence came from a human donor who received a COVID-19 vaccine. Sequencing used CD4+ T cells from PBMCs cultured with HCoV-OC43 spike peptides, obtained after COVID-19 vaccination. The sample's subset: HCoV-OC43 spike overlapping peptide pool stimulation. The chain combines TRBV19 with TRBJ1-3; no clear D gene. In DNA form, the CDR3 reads TGTGCCAGTAAAGTGGACGGAAGCTCTGGAAACACCATATATTTT. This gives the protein CASKVDGSSGNTIYF.